Each of the 17 T cell receptor beta chains below was sequenced from the same sample in a study of response to subunit inactivated influenza vaccine. TCRdb independently ran MiXCR on the RT-PCR reads; one entry per CDR3 protein. This table holds approximately 570,000 distinct CDR3 sequences, approximately 7.6% found once. The input for sequencing was PBMCs from blood, taken approximately 25 months after vaccination. These receptors were collected from a man between 50 and 69 years old who received an inactivated influenza vaccine.

This chain links TRBV20-1 with TRBJ2-1; 8 nucleotides line up with TRBD2. The germline CDR1 and CDR2 sequences are DFQATT and SNEGSKA (reference sequence). J was trimmed by 4 bases and V by 5 bases; bases with no gene match: 13. There are 16 residues in the CDR3. For the CDR3, the DNA is TGCAGTGCTCTGCTAAGATCGGGGGGGAAGTACAATGAGCAGTTCTTC. This codes for CSALLRSGGKYNEQFF.

This clonotype was observed a handful of times. The chain couples TRBV7-9 to TRBJ2-3; D is perhaps TRBD2 (5 bases). V was cut by 5 bases and J by 6 bases, with 18 bases left in between. CDR1 and CDR2 from the germline V gene are SEHNR and FQNEAQ (reference sequence). This CDR3 has 15 residues. Here the CDR3 reads CASSPTAPGLDTQYF. CDR3 DNA sequence: TGTGCCAGCAGCCCGACCGCCCCGGGGTTGGATACGCAGTATTTT.

The rearrangement uses TRBV7-2 and TRBJ1-5, with 9 bases aligning to TRBD1. CDR1 is SGHTA and CDR2 is FQGNSA in the germline V gene. This CDR3 region has 14 residues. The V gene end was trimmed by 5 bases and the J gene end by 8 bases; junction bases not matched to a gene: 7. CDR3 in amino acids: CASSPTGGREPQHF. The CDR3 region has the DNA TGTGCCAGCAGCCCAACAGGGGGCCGGGAGCCCCAGCATTTT. Variable domain in full (rest from reference TRBV7-2 and TRBJ1-5): GAGVSQSPSNKVTEKGKDVELRCDPISGHTALYWYRQSLGQGLEFLIYFQGNSAPDKSGLPSDRFSAERTGGSVSTLTIQRTQQEDSAVYLCASSPTGGREPQHFGDGTRLSIL.

This clonotype was found many times. V gene TRBV12-3 or TRBV12-4 combines with J gene TRBJ2-1, with D perhaps matching TRBD1 (5 bases). V lost 4 bases and J 0 bases, leaving 13 bases between the germline ends. There are 16 residues in the CDR3. CDR3 loop: CASSYVRQSSYNEQFF. In DNA, the CDR3 is TGTGCCAGCAGTTACGTCAGACAGAGCTCCTACAATGAGCAGTTCTTC.

This clonotype was seen only a few times. The gene calls are TRBV18 and TRBJ1-2; 7 bases agree with TRBD1. This CDR3 spans 14 amino acids. Trimming took 1 base from V and 4 from J; bases not matched to a gene: 3. Per germline, CDR1 KGHSH and CDR2 LQKENI. The CDR3 DNA follows: TGTGCCAGCTCACCACGGGACAGTATCTATGGCTACACCTTC. As protein: CASSPRDSIYGYTF.

This rearrangement joins TRBV5-4 to TRBJ1-3; the match to TRBD1 covers 11 bases. The length of the CDR3 is 19 residues. Germline V gene sequence: CDR1 SGHNT, CDR2 YYREEE (reference sequence). Trimming took 3 bases from V and 0 from J; bases not matched to a gene: 11. CDR3 sequence reads: CASSSSPGQGVPSGNTIYF. The CDR3 DNA follows: TGTGCCAGCAGCTCATCCCCGGGACAGGGGGTCCCCTCTGGAAACACCATATATTTT. The variable domain in full, completed from reference TRBV5-4 and TRBJ1-3, reads ETGVTQSPTHLIKTRGQQVTLRCSSQSGHNTVSWYQQALGQGPQFIFQYYREEENGRGNFPPRFSGLQFPNYSSELNVNALELDDSALYLCASSSSPGQGVPSGNTIYFGEGSWLTVV.

The CDR3 spells CASAFGFEETQYF. As DNA, the CDR3 is TGTGCCAGCGCGTTTGGCTTTGAAGAGACCCAGTACTTC. This chain links TRBV7-9 with TRBJ2-5; the D is unclear. The V end lost 8 bases, the J end lost 3 bases, and 13 bases lay between the germline ends. The length of the CDR3 is 13 residues. Germline CDR1 and CDR2: SEHNR and FQNEAQ (reference sequence). Complete variable domain (other parts from reference TRBV7-9 and TRBJ2-5): DTGVSQNPRHKITKRGQNVTFRCDPISEHNRLYWYRQTLGQGPEFLTYFQNEAQLEKSRLLSDRFSAERPKGSFSTLEIQRTEQGDSAMYLCASAFGFEETQYFGPGTRLLVL.

This clonotype has ten or more counts. V is TRBV29-1 and J is TRBJ2-1; D may be TRBD1 (5 bases). This CDR3 comprises 13 residues. Germline V lookup: CDR1 SQVTM, CDR2 ANQGSEA. Trimming shortened V by 4 bases and J by 4 bases, and 11 bases separated the two germline ends. The CDR3 DNA sequence: TGCAGCGTTGCGGCAGGGTATTACAATGAGCAGTTCTTC. Translation gives CSVAAGYYNEQFF.

This clonotype was observed at least ten times. The chain carries TRBV30 and TRBJ2-1, with D possibly TRBD2 on 6 matching bases. Germline V gives CDR1 GTSNPN, CDR2 SVGIG (reference sequence). The CDR3 has 13 amino acids. Deletions cut 0 bases from V and 9 bases from J, with 12 bases between. The CDR3 reads CAWSVRGLSEQFF. The CDR3 bases are TGTGCCTGGAGTGTAAGGGGACTCAGTGAGCAGTTCTTC.

This clonotype was observed many times. The chain combines TRBV29-1 with TRBJ1-1, with a possible D match to TRBD1 (5 bases). The length of the CDR3 is 13 residues. Per germline, CDR1 SQVTM and CDR2 ANQGSEA. V lost 4 bases to trimming and J lost 3 bases, with 12 bases between them. CDR3 in amino acids: CSVVRGGDTEAFF. In DNA form, the CDR3 reads TGCAGCGTTGTTCGGGGGGGGGACACTGAAGCTTTCTTT.

In the case of this clonotype: Being one base from a much bigger clone, this may be a read error. The chain joins TRBV20-1 to TRBJ2-1; 8 bases align to TRBD2. This CDR3 contains 14 residues. From germline, CDR1 is DFQATT and CDR2 SNEGSKA (reference sequence). The CDR3 nucleotides are TGCAGTCCTAGAGTCCAGCGGGAGAACAATGAGCAGTTCTTC. Amino acid sequence: CSPRVQRENNEQFF.

There are a few counts of this clonotype. V usage is TRBV20-1 and J usage is TRBJ2-1; the D gene could be TRBD1 or TRBD2 (5 bases each). Germline CDR1 is DFQATT and CDR2 is SNEGSKA (reference sequence). Trimming removed 6 bases from V and 0 bases from J, with 18 bases in between. This CDR3 has 16 residues. DNA of the CDR3: TGCAGTGCCCCTGTGTCCGGGGCGAACTCCTACAATGAGCAGTTCTTC. It translates to CSAPVSGANSYNEQFF.

In this sample, this clonotype turned up many times. The genes are TRBV29-1 and TRBJ2-1; possible D gene TRBD2, 6 bases. This CDR3 contains 15 residues. Germline V gives CDR1 SQVTM, CDR2 ANQGSEA. Deletions cut 3 bases from V and 0 bases from J, with 12 bases between. The CDR3 DNA sequence: TGCAGCGTTGATGGGAGGACGAGCTCCTACAATGAGCAGTTCTTC. Translation: CSVDGRTSSYNEQFF.

This clonotype was detected ten times or more. V usage is TRBV14 and J usage is TRBJ2-5, with D maybe TRBD1 (5 bases). Germline CDR1 is SGHDN and CDR2 is FVKESK. The ends were cut back, 6 bases at V and 2 bases at J, with 19 bases in the middle. The CDR3 loop spans 16 amino acids. DNA of the CDR3: TGTGCCAGCAGTCTGGATAAGGGGTTATTGCAAGAGACCCAGTACTTC. This gives the protein CASSLDKGLLQETQYF.

In this sample, this clonotype turned up many times. This chain uses TRBV10-3 with TRBJ2-3, with 10 bases aligning to TRBD1. The junction had 5 bases not matched to a gene; V was cut back by 5 bases and J by 3 bases. Germline V gives CDR1 ENHRY, CDR2 SYGVKD. The CDR3 loop spans 15 amino acids. CDR3 in DNA: TGTGCCATCAGTCCGGGACAGGGGAGTACAGATACGCAGTATTTT. Its protein product is CAISPGQGSTDTQYF.

This clonotype was observed a few times. The gene calls are TRBV19 and TRBJ2-5; 7 nucleotides align to TRBD2. With V trimmed by 4 bases and J by 2 bases, 1 base remained unmatched. CDR3 length: 13 residues. CDR1 and CDR2 (germline): LNHDA, SQIVND (reference sequence). Written as DNA, the CDR3 is TGTGCCAGTAGTAACGGGAGGCAAGAGACCCAGTACTTC. Its protein product is CASSNGRQETQYF.

V and J are TRBV3-1 and TRBJ2-1; D is perhaps TRBD2 (6 bases). Per the germline V gene, CDR1 is LGHDT and CDR2 is YNNKEL (reference sequence). The CDR3 extends over 12 amino acids. Trimming removed 4 bases at V and 14 bases at J, with 15 bases between. This CDR3 is CASSPGRGLEFF. CDR3 nucleotide sequence: TGTGCCAGCAGCCCCGGACGGGGGTTGGAGTTCTTC.